The entry that follows covers one T cell receptor (beta chain) sequence. This clonotype was counted only a few times. Its recognized antigen is unknown. Base qualities are not provided; no much larger clone lies one nucleotide away. Stable Graves' hyperthyroidism was defined as the absence of progression to ophthalmopathy over 18 months of follow-up. Hyperthyroidism patients were newly diagnosed, had a disease duration of under 2 months, and were aged 18 to 65 years. Exclusion was applied to patients with uncontrolled infections, other autoimmune diseases, pregnancy or lactation. Diagnoses relied on clinical symptoms, serum thyroxine and TRAb, thyroid ultrasound and orbital computed tomography. PBMCs were isolated from about 9.2 ml of fresh peripheral blood by Ficoll-Paque density gradient centrifugation. Total RNA was extracted using Trizol reagent, and RNA quality was assessed on an Agilent 2100 Bioanalyzer.

Based on the germline V gene, the CDR1 and CDR2 sequences are SGHRS and YFSETQ. The CDR3 measures 15 amino acids from cysteine to phenylalanine. Left in the record is the CDR3 DNA by itself, 45 bases read in frame from the first base. The trim is 4 bases for V and 2 bases for J, with a gap of 15 bases between the germline ends. These data come from a study of T cells in Graves' hyperthyroidism and ophthalmopathy (dated by TCRdb to between 2017 and 2020). About the study as a whole: Peripheral blood was sampled at the time of initial diagnosis, prior to any treatment. TCR V-J signatures able to tell the groups apart were searched for in a discovery cohort of 90 to 100 patients, of whom roughly 42 had Graves' ophthalmopathy and roughly 59 had stable Graves' hyperthyroidism. For training and testing, the 100 or so patients in the discovery cohort were randomly divided in a 7:3 ratio. The study also compared thyroid tissue and blood T-cell repertoires from about 6 Graves' hyperthyroidism patients. TCR Vbeta CDR3 sequencing of 130 to 150 peripheral blood samples (over 40 ophthalmopathy, over 70 hyperthyroidism and some 17 progressor patients) is reported in the paper. An independent validation cohort of under 20 hyperthyroidism patients and some 15 patients who later progressed to ophthalmopathy tested prospective prediction of ophthalmopathy. Following sampling, methimazole starting at 30 mg daily was given to hyperthyroidism patients, and high-dose intravenous methylprednisolone was given to ophthalmopathy patients. General findings and caveats noted by the study authors: In validation, progression to ophthalmopathy was predicted by the model with 70% to 71% sensitivity and 72% to 85% specificity, a median of 6.5 months before onset. Sample size was not statistically predetermined, and investigators were not blinded to group allocation. A model built on a 13 V-J signature distinguished ophthalmopathy from stable hyperthyroidism, reaching about 88% sensitivity and 81.08% specificity in cross-validation and 80%/75% in testing. Most expanded thyroid clonotypes (frequency above 0.001) were also detected in blood, a finding suggesting that blood repertoires may reflect thyroid immune responses.

The TCR beta CDR3 regions were amplified from RNA transcripts. The first round of RT-PCR for the TCR CDR3 was performed with the HTBI primer set and the Qiagen OneStep RT-PCR kit. Libraries were constructed in a second round of multiplex PCR, after which size selection and purification were performed. Libraries were sequenced paired-end with 100 bp reads on an Illumina HiSeq2000. In the original analysis: SOAPnuke was used to process the raw data, throwing out any read that contained adapters or uncalled bases, had a mean Phred below 15, or lacked an exact constant-primer or identifier match. High-quality paired reads were merged using COPE v1.2.5, and each unique nucleotide sequence was defined as a clonotype. MiTCR v1.1 was used to align the clonotypes against IMGT TRBV, TRBD and TRBJ reference segments. The analysis included only V-J combinations with a frequency above 0.0001, which together covered over 98% of the repertoires. A TCS score was defined as the ratio of F50 (clonal expansion) to E x V (chaos), with BLOSUM62-based TCRdist applied between CDR3 peptides within each V-J. Welch's t-statistics and random forest reduced around 510 V-J features to roughly 13, which were used in a naive Bayes classifier (R e1071). TCRdb reran the public reads through fastp at Q25 and MiXCR, keeping productive beta chains. Entries that share a CDR3 protein sequence are merged under the most common genes and DNA. The V and J calls, along with clone size, are taken from TCRdb and not from the paper's own processing. The sample includes around 300,000 distinct CDR3 sequences, with about 15% observed a single time. The ten largest clones capture about 22% of the sample.

The chain links TRBV5-1 with TRBJ1-2; TRBD1 is possibly the D segment (6 matching bases). This receptor was identified in a woman aged 25-40 years with Graves' hyperthyroidism. Input material: blood. The DNA sequence follows: TGCGCCAGCAGCAATGGGACAAGGCTCAACTATGGCTACACCTTC. This encodes CASSNGTRLNYGYTF. Outside the CDR3, residues come from the reference TRBV5-1 and TRBJ1-2 proteins, so the full variable domain is: KAGVTQTPRYLIKTRGQQVTLSCSPISGHRSVSWYQQTPGQGLQFLFEYFSETQRNKGNFPGRFSGRQFSNSRSEMNVSTLELGDSALYLCASSNGTRLNYGYTFGSGTRLTVV.